A selection of T cell receptor beta chains follows, all from one sample in a study of blood T cell repertoires in COVID-19. The protocol was immunoSEQ multiplex PCR, while the TCRdb copy is restricted to in-frame clones and leaves out a portion. The repertoire holds 35,000 to 45,000 clones, with about 75% as singletons. The specimen was peripheral blood. These receptors came from a man in his 70s with active or convalescent COVID-19. Both conserved end residues are part of each CDR3. D genes are given only for firm matches. Expanded clones are given a class, and other clones once, few, many or no size at all.

size,V,D,J,CDR3,DNA
few,TRBV2,NA,TRBJ2-7,CASSKGPSYEQYF,TGTGCCAGCTCGAAGGGGCCGTCCTACGAGCAGTACTTC
NA,TRBV7-9,NA,TRBJ1-4,CASSLSGSWTNEKLFF,TGTGCCAGCAGCTTATCAGGGTCTTGGACTAATGAAAAACTGTTTTTT
NA,TRBV6-1,NA,TRBJ1-5,CASSEGQTYQPQHF,TGTGCCAGCAGTGAAGGACAGACCTATCAGCCCCAGCATTTT
NA,TRBV5-4,NA,TRBJ2-3,CASSLNRDTQYF,TGTGCCAGCAGCTTGAATAGAGATACGCAGTATTTT
NA,TRBV29-1,NA,TRBJ2-7,CSVGRDGSYEQYF,TGCAGCGTTGGGAGGGACGGCTCCTACGAGCAGTACTTC
once,TRBV28,NA,TRBJ2-5,CASQLGKKETQYF,TGTGCCAGCCAACTAGGGAAGAAAGAGACCCAGTACTTC
NA,TRBV5-1,TRBD2,TRBJ2-3,CASIPGGTSTDTQYF,TGCGCCAGCATCCCCGGGGGGACTAGCACAGATACGCAGTATTTT
once,TRBV5-1,TRBD1,TRBJ2-3,CASSPTGSSTDTQYF,TGCGCCAGCAGCCCGACAGGGTCTAGCACAGATACGCAGTATTTT
once,TRBV30,NA,TRBJ1-5,CAWSVAGRLSAQPQHF,TGTGCCTGGAGTGTAGCGGGCAGGCTTAGTGCTCAGCCCCAGCATTTT
few,TRBV29-1,TRBD1,TRBJ1-1,CSVEPGQGWTEAFF,TGCAGCGTTGAACCGGGACAGGGTTGGACTGAAGCTTTCTTT
NA,TRBV27,NA,TRBJ1-2,CASSPETGVGYTF,TGTGCCAGCAGTCCAGAGACGGGGGTTGGCTACACCTTC
once,TRBV19,NA,TRBJ1-5,CASSHKQFNQPQHF,TGTGCCAGTAGTCATAAACAGTTCAATCAGCCCCAGCATTTT
NA,TRBV28,TRBD1,TRBJ1-1,CASSFDREKSAFF,TGTGCCAGCAGTTTCGACAGGGAGAAGTCGGCTTTCTTT
once,TRBV7-3,TRBD2,TRBJ2-5,CASSRTSGVETQYF,TGTGCCAGCAGCCGGACTAGCGGGGTGGAGACCCAGTACTTC
NA,TRBV11-3,NA,TRBJ2-5,CASSLGLRETQYF,TGTGCCAGCAGCTTGGGCCTCCGGGAGACCCAGTACTTC
NA,TRBV19,TRBD1,TRBJ2-3,CASSPRDRGGSDTQYF,TGTGCCAGTAGTCCCCGGGACAGGGGGGGATCAGATACGCAGTATTTT
NA,TRBV7-6,TRBD1,TRBJ1-2,CASSSQPGGSGYTF,TGTGCCAGCAGCTCCCAACCAGGGGGCTCTGGCTACACCTTC
NA,TRBV5-1,NA,TRBJ2-5,CASSLVSAQAGETQYF,TGCGCCAGCAGCTTAGTTTCGGCTCAGGCGGGGGAGACCCAGTACTTC
NA,TRBV6-1,TRBD1,TRBJ2-7,CASTAGTGPYEQYF,TGTGCCAGCACCGCCGGGACAGGGCCCTACGAGCAGTACTTC
NA,TRBV6-5,TRBD2,TRBJ2-2,CASSYRGGTGGELFF,TGTGCCAGCAGTTACCGGGGGGGCACCGGCGGGGAGCTGTTTTTT
NA,TRBV30,NA,TRBJ2-3,CAWNRGRNQPTDTQYF,TGTGCCTGGAACCGGGGGAGAAACCAGCCCACAGATACGCAGTATTTT
NA,TRBV6-5,TRBD1,TRBJ1-4,CASSWTGTGNEKLFF,TGTGCCAGCAGCTGGACCGGGACAGGGAATGAAAAACTGTTTTTT
NA,TRBV14,NA,TRBJ1-2,CASSLNDRRVGYTF,TGTGCCAGCAGCCTTAATGACCGGAGGGTTGGCTACACCTTC
NA,TRBV7-9,TRBD1,TRBJ1-3,CASTDGQGVNTIYF,TGTGCCAGCACGGACGGACAGGGGGTAAACACCATATATTTT
NA,TRBV5-4,TRBD1,TRBJ1-2,CASSRDSYGYTF,TGTGCCAGCAGCCGGGACAGCTATGGCTACACCTTC
NA,TRBV2,NA,TRBJ2-7,CASTLGGPPYEQYF,TGTGCCAGCACTTTGGGGGGTCCTCCCTACGAGCAGTACTTC
NA,TRBV19,NA,TRBJ2-5,CASSDMAGPQETQYF,TGTGCCAGTAGTGACATGGCAGGTCCCCAAGAGACCCAGTACTTC
NA,TRBV12-3/TRBV12-4,TRBD2,TRBJ2-7,CASSFGGYEQYF,TGTGCCAGCAGTTTCGGGGGGTACGAGCAGTACTTC
NA,TRBV7-3,TRBD1,TRBJ2-3,CASSSLIGQGLTDTQYF,TGTGCCAGCAGCTCTCTAATAGGACAGGGCCTAACAGATACGCAGTATTTT
NA,TRBV28,NA,TRBJ2-1,CASSRRGRGRNEQFF,TGTGCCAGCAGCCGTCGGGGCAGGGGTAGGAATGAGCAGTTCTTC
NA,TRBV7-2,TRBD1,TRBJ2-5,CASSSGQIQETQYF,TGTGCCAGCAGCTCGGGACAGATCCAAGAGACCCAGTACTTC
NA,TRBV7-9,NA,TRBJ1-4,CASNPPSPGEKLFF,TGTGCCAGCAACCCCCCGTCTCCCGGGGAAAAACTGTTTTTT
NA,TRBV29-1,NA,TRBJ1-3,CSVELSSGNTIYF,TGCAGCGTTGAACTGAGCTCTGGAAACACCATATATTTT
NA,TRBV7-3,TRBD1,TRBJ2-6,CASSLIVAGQGFTGANVLTF,TGTGCCAGCAGCTTAATCGTCGCCGGACAGGGTTTTACTGGGGCCAACGTCCTGACTTTC
NA,TRBV27,NA,TRBJ2-3,CASSLSPTVTTDTQYF,TGTGCCAGCAGTTTGTCTCCCACAGTTACCACAGATACGCAGTATTTT
NA,TRBV28,NA,TRBJ2-1,CASSLGDTQFF,TGTGCCAGCAGTTTGGGGGACACGCAGTTCTTC
NA,TRBV20-1,NA,TRBJ2-3,CSAKDGNTQYF,TGCAGTGCTAAGGACGGGAATACGCAGTATTTT
once,TRBV14,NA,TRBJ2-5,CASSPQGLPWGETQYF,TGTGCCAGCAGCCCCCAGGGACTCCCCTGGGGAGAGACCCAGTACTTC
NA,TRBV3-1/TRBV3-2,NA,TRBJ1-1,CASSQAFGDTEAFF,TGTGCCAGCAGCCAAGCTTTCGGGGACACTGAAGCTTTCTTT
NA,TRBV28,NA,TRBJ1-2,CASSLEGFGYTF,TGTGCCAGCAGTTTAGAGGGATTTGGCTACACCTTC